A selection of T cell receptor beta chains follows, all from one sample in a study of T cell responses to AZD1222 COVID-19 vaccine. Clones were sequenced by immunoSEQ multiplex PCR, and TCRdb holds only the in-frame ones, with some missing. The repertoire holds some 130,000 clones, with 70% to 90% as singletons. Sequences were derived from peripheral blood, sampled on day 0 of AZD1222 vaccination. The receptors derive from an adult in good health. CDR3s include the opening cysteine and the closing phenylalanine or tryptophan. The order of the fields is V gene, D gene, CDR3 protein. A D gene is named only where the DNA matches it firmly.

>TRBV19|NA
CASSILSGTGELFF
>TRBV5-1|TRBD1
CASSVTGTVFPATNEKLFF
>TRBV12-3/TRBV12-4|NA
CASSLRNSPLHF
>TRBV4-1|TRBD1
CASSPRTGLPYEQYF
>TRBV7-9|NA
CASSYQTDYNSPLHF
>TRBV15|NA
CATSREGEGYEQYF
>TRBV6-5|NA
CASSPGGSWETQYF
>TRBV6-5|NA
CASSRIHNEKLFF
>TRBV9|NA
CASSGRNYGYTF
>TRBV29-1|NA
CSVGPGSNQPQHF
>TRBV4-3|TRBD1
CASSQGQGAGETQYF
>TRBV6-4|NA
CASSAGLTGSPLHF
>TRBV19|NA
CASSIQTGWGQETQYF
>TRBV5-4|TRBD2
CASRPRSGEGYEQYF
>TRBV6-4|TRBD2
CASSDSFTAGAYNEQFF
>TRBV7-8|NA
CASSPPSGPQHF
>TRBV5-1|TRBD1
CASSYSGGSVAFF
>TRBV5-1|NA
CASSFGSYNEQFF
>TRBV28|NA
CASSLYRTNEKLFF
>TRBV23-1|NA
CASSQRTGAHYEQYF
>TRBV6-5|NA
CASSYLEGGGYTF
>TRBV6-5|TRBD1
CASRTGVITEAFF
>TRBV28|TRBD2
CASSLTSGGYYEQYF
>TRBV2|NA
CASSAQGSGNQPQHF
>TRBV28|NA
CASSATQGTGQPQHF
>TRBV27|NA
CASRGQAVNSPLHF
>TRBV10-3|TRBD1
CAIRPTGGSEKLFF
>TRBV11-2|NA
CASSPEFTAADTQYF
>TRBV4-3|TRBD1
CASSQGGTGNTEAFF
>TRBV4-2|NA
CASSQVSGDSYEQYF
>TRBV27|NA
CASSSLINRGNYEQYF
>TRBV5-1|TRBD2
CASSLGKTSASYEQYF
>TRBV6-5|NA
CASSLAQSRGNTIYF
>TRBV14|NA
CASSQSSGNQPQHF
>TRBV5-1|TRBD2
CASSFLAGGNTGELFF
>TRBV9|TRBD2
CASSVAIAGNQETQYF
>TRBV20-1|NA
CSARAQDTQYF
>TRBV11-1|NA
CASSHPGLAGGYTF
>TRBV11-3|NA
CASSLRGRGDWSAPTDTQYF
>TRBV15|NA
CATTREGGYGGQPQHF
>TRBV3-1/TRBV3-2|NA
CASSQWLADEQFF
>TRBV10-3|TRBD1
CAISDARGLSEAFF
>TRBV18|NA
CASSPPTSTSSYNEQFF
>TRBV7-2|TRBD2
CASSHRSGGDYEQYF
>TRBV27|NA
CASSIQGSRPQHF